This T cell receptor (beta chain) emerged from a study of blood T cell repertoires in COVID-19. Whole-study context: Acute and convalescent COVID-19 samples came from the United States, Italy and Spain.

Data came from immunoSEQ multiplex PCR; TCRdb stores just in-frame clones and leaves some out. The table has 250,000 to 350,000 clones, approximately 90% seen once; the top ten hold approximately 5%. This study enrolled people aged roughly 18 to 100 from about 24 US geographic areas. Cohort 3 donors counted as recovered after two negative PCRs, clearance, or resolved symptoms. The CDR3 has 15 residues. Germline V CDR1 and CDR2: SNHLY, FYNNEI. Germline trimming cut 6 bases from V and 8 bases from J; bases unmatched to any gene: 12. The TCR was taken from a woman in her twenties or thirties who had recovered from COVID-19. The sequenced material came from PBMCs or T cells enriched from blood (not recorded which). The V and J genes are TRBV2 and TRBJ1-5, with 8 nucleotides matching TRBD1. The CDR3 is CASRQTGAEREPQHF. The CDR3 DNA reads as TGTGCCAGCAGACAGACAGGGGCCGAGAGGGAGCCCCAGCATTTT.